This T cell receptor (beta chain) stems from a study of blood T cell repertoires in COVID-19. Study background: COVID-19 samples collected from the United States, Italy and Spain covered acute and convalescent phases. In each case, the material was cDNA or gDNA derived from T cells, B-cell-depleted T cells, or PBMCs.

Per the germline V gene, CDR1 is SGHVS and CDR2 is FQNEAQ. After removal of 5 bases from V and 5 bases from J, the junction contained 8 bases not matched to a gene. This CDR3 contains 15 residues. Per the original methods: It was from reference gene primer amplification that nucleated cell counts were estimated. Profiled with immunoSEQ multiplex PCR; TCRdb holds only in-frame clones, not every one. From that table come the V and J calls and clone size; the DNA was used to work out D and trimming. The data show roughly 170,000 clones, about 80% seen once. The chain links TRBV7-8 to TRBJ1-2, with 10 bases matching TRBD1. The sequenced material came from peripheral blood. The sequence was obtained from a human donor in a cohort sampled during active COVID-19. CDR3: CASSNRQGAEYGYTF. The CDR3 region has the DNA TGTGCCAGCAGCAACCGACAGGGGGCCGAATATGGCTACACCTTC.